This T cell receptor beta chain is drawn from a study of identical twins. This CDR3 region has 12 residues. The germline CDR1 and CDR2 sequences are SQVTM and ANQGSEA. Trimming removed 4 bases at V and 5 bases at J, with 11 bases between. Study-wide findings and caveats: Cross-sectional statistical analysis was relied on for the conclusions, without the same donors being followed.

TCRdb independently ran MiXCR on the 5' RACE reads; one entry per CDR3 protein. Seen here are 500,000 to 600,000 distinct CDR3 sequences, approximately 22% observed once, and the top ten hold 0.75% to 0.95%. This clonotype has just a few counts. Its specificity is unknown. These data were also reused for a study on T cells expressing NK-cell markers. That paper notes: According to the study, TCR beta repertoires originated from sorted CD3+CD56+NKG2C+, CD3+CD56+NKG2C- and CD3+CD56-NKG2C+ T cells. The contribution of dominant NKG2C+ clonotypes to CD8+ T cells in roughly 6 donors was about 1.0-7.0%. Researchers report these clonotypes also headed the CD3+CD56-NKG2C+ fraction in four donors.

The sequenced sample was CD4+ T cells sorted from blood. V usage is TRBV29-1 and J usage is TRBJ2-5; D is possibly TRBD1 (5 bases). This receptor was taken from a woman aged 18-30 years in good health. The CDR3 reads CSVAGAGETQYF. The CDR3, as DNA: TGCAGCGTTGCTGGGGCTGGGGAGACCCAGTACTTC.